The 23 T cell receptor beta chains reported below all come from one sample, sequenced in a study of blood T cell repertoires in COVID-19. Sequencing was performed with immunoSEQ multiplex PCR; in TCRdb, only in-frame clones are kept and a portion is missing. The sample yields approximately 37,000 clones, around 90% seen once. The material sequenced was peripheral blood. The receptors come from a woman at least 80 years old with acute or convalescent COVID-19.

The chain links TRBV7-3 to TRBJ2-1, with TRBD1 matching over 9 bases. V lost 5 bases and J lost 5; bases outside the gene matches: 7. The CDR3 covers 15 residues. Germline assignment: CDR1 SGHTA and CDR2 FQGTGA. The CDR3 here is CASSGDRVGDNEQFF. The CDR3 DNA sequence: TGTGCCAGCAGCGGGGACAGGGTCGGGGACAATGAGCAGTTCTTC.

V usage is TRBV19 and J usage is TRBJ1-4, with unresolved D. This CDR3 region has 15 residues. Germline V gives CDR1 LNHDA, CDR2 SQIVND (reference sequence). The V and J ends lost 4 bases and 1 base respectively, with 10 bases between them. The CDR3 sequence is CASSTQGVTNEKLFF. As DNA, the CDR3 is TGTGCCAGTAGTACCCAAGGAGTAACTAATGAAAAACTGTTTTTT.

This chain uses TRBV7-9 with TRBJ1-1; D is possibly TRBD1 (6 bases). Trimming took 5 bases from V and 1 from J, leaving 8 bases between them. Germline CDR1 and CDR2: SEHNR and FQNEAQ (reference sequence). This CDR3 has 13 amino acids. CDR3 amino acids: CASSRGQNTEAFF. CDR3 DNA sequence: TGTGCCAGCAGCCGGGGACAGAACACTGAAGCTTTCTTT.

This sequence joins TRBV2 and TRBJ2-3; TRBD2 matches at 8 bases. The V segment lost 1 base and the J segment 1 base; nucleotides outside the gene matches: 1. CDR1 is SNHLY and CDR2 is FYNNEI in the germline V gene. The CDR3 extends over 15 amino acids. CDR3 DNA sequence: TGTGCCAGCAGTGAAGGAGCGGGGGGCACAGATACGCAGTATTTT. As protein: CASSEGAGGTDTQYF.

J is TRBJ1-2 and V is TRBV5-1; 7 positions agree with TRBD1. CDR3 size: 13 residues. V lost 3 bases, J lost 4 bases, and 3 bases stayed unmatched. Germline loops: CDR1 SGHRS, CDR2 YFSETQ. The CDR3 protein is CASSSGQTYGYTF. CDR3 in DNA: TGCGCCAGCAGCTCGGGACAGACCTATGGCTACACCTTC.

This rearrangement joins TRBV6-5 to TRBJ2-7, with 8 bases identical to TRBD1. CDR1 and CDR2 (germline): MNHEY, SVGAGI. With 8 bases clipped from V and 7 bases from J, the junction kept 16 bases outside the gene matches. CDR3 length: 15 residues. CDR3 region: CASFHWTGQGREQYF. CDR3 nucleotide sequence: TGTGCCAGCTTCCACTGGACAGGGCAAGGGAGGGAGCAGTACTTC.

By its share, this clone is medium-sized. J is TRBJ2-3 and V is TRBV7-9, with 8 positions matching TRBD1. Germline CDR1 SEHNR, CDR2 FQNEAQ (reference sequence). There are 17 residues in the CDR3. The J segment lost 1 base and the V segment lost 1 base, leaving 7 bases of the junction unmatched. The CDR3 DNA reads TGTGCCAGCAGCTTAGTGGCTGGACAGGGAGGCACAGATACGCAGTATTTT. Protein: CASSLVAGQGGTDTQYF.

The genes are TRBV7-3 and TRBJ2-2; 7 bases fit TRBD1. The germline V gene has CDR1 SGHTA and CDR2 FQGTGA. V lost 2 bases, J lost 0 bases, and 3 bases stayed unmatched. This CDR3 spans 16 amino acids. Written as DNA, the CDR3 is TGTGCCAGCAGCTTATACAGGGGATCGAACACCGGGGAGCTGTTTTTT. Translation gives CASSLYRGSNTGELFF.

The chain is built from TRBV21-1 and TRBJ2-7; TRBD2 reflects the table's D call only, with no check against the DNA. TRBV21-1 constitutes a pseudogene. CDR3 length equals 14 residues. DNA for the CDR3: TGTGCCAGCAGCAAAGACCGGGAAACCTACGAGCAGTACTTC. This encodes CASSKDRETYEQYF.

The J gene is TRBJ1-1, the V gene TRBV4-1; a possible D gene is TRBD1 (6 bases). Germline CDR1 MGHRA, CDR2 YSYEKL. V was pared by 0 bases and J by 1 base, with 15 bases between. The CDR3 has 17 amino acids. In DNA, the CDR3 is TGCGCCAGCAGCCAAGATAGGGGGAGGGGGAAGAACACTGAAGCTTTCTTT. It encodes CASSQDRGRGKNTEAFF.

CDR3 nucleotide sequence: TGTGCTAGTGGTTCTCCCTCGGGACAGGGGAACACCGGGGAGCTGTTTTTT. Protein sequence: CASGSPSGQGNTGELFF. This sequence joins TRBV12-5 and TRBJ2-2; 9 positions agree with TRBD1. Trimming took 4 bases from V and 1 from J; bases not matched to a gene: 7. This CDR3 is built from 17 residues. The germline V gene has CDR1 LGHNT and CDR2 FRNRAP.

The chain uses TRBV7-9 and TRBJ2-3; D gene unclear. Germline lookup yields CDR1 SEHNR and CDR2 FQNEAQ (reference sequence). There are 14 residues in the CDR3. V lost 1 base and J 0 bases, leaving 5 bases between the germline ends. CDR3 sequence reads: CASSLGVSTDTQYF. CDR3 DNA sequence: TGTGCCAGCAGCTTAGGAGTTAGCACAGATACGCAGTATTTT.

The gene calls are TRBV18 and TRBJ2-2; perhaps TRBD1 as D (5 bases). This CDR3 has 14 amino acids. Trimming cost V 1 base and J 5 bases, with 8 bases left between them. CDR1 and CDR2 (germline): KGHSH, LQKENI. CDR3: CASSPLSGTGELFF. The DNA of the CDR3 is TGTGCCAGCTCACCACTATCAGGGACCGGGGAGCTGTTTTTT.

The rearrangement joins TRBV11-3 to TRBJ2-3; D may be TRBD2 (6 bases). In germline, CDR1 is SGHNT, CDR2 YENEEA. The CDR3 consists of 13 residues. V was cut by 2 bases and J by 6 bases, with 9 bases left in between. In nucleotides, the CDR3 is TGTGCCAGCAGCTTATTTGCGGGGGATACGCAGTATTTT. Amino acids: CASSLFAGDTQYF.

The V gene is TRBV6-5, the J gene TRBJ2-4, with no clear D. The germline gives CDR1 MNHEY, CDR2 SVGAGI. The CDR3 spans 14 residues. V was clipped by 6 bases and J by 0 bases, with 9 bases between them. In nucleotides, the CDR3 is TGTGCCAGCAGCAAGCACGGAGCCAAAAACATTCAGTACTTC. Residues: CASSKHGAKNIQYF.

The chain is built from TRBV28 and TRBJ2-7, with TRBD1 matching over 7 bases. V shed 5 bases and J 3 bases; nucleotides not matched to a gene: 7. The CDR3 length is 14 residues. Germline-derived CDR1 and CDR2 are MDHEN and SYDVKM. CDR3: CASSTTGQFYEQYF. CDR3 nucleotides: TGTGCCAGCAGTACCACGGGACAGTTCTACGAGCAGTACTTC.

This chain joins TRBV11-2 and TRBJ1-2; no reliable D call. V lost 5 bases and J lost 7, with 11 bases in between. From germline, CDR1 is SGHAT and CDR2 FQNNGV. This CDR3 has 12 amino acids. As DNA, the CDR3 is TGTGCCAGCAGCCAGGAGGAGGCTGGCTACACCTTC. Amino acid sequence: CASSQEEAGYTF.

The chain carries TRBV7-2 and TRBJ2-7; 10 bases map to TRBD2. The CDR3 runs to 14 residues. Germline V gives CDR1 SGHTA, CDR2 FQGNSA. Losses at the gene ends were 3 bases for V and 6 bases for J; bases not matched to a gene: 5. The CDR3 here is CASSFQRGGPEQYF. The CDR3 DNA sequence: TGTGCCAGCAGCTTTCAGCGGGGGGGCCCCGAGCAGTACTTC. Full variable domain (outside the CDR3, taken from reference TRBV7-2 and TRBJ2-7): GAGVSQSPSNKVTEKGKDVELRCDPISGHTALYWYRQSLGQGLEFLIYFQGNSAPDKSGLPSDRFSAERTGGSVSTLTIQRTQQEDSAVYLCASSFQRGGPEQYFGPGTRLTVT.

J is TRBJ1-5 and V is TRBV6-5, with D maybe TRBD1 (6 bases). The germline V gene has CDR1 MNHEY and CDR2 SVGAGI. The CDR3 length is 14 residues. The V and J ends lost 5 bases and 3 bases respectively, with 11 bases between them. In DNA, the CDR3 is TGTGCCAGCAGTATCGGGACAAACAATCAGCCCCAGCATTTT. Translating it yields CASSIGTNNQPQHF.

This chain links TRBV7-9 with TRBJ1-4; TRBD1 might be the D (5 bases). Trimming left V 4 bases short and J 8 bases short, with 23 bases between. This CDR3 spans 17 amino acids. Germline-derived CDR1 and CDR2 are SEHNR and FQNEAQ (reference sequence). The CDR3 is CASSSTLGRWRGEKLFF. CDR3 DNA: TGTGCCAGCAGCTCGACCTTGGGCAGGTGGCGGGGGGAAAAACTGTTTTTT. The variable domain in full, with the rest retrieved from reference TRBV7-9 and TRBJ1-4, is DTGVSQNPRHKITKRGQNVTFRCDPISEHNRLYWYRQTLGQGPEFLTYFQNEAQLEKSRLLSDRFSAERPKGSFSTLEIQRTEQGDSAMYLCASSSTLGRWRGEKLFFGSGTQLSVL.

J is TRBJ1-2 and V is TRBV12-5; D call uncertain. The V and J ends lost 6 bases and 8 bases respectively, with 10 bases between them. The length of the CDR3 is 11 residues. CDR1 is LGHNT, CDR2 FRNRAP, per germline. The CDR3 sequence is CASGEGGGYTF. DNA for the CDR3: TGTGCTAGTGGGGAGGGTGGCGGCTACACCTTC.

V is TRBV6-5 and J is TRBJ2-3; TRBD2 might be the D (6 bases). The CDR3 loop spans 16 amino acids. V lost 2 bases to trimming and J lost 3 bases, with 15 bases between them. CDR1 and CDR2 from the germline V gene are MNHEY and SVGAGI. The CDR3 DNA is TGTGCCAGCAGTTACGGGGGACTGGGCACAACAGATACGCAGTATTTT. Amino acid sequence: CASSYGGLGTTDTQYF.

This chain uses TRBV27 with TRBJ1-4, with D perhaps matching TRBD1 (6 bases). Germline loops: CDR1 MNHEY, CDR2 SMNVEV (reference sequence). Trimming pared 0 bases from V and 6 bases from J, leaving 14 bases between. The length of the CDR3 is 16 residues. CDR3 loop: CASSLSVGAGDEKLFF. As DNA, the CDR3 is TGTGCCAGCAGTTTATCTGTCGGAGCAGGGGATGAAAAACTGTTTTTT.